A single sample gave rise to the 13 T cell receptor beta chains below, sequenced in a study of cytomegalovirus exposure and HLA in healthy donors. It was with 60 Vbeta and 13 Jbeta primers that the PCR ran. Produced via immunoSEQ multiplex PCR; TCRdb's table is partial and in-frame only. The table lists roughly 110,000 clones, roughly 70% of them singletons. Sequencing was carried out using PBMCs. The receptors were sampled from a male donor in good health and CMV-seropositive.

J is TRBJ1-5 and V is TRBV9, with 9 bases that match TRBD1. V trimming: 4 bases; J trimming: 6 bases; junction bases outside the gene matches: 11. In germline, CDR1 is SGDLS, CDR2 YYNGEE. There are 16 residues in the CDR3. The CDR3: CASSPGTGINGQPQHF. CDR3 sequence (DNA): TGTGCCAGCAGCCCAGGGACAGGGATTAACGGTCAGCCCCAGCATTTT.

The chain carries TRBV7-2 and TRBJ2-7, with TRBD2 matching 11 bases. CDR3 length equals 18 residues. The ends lost 2 bases at V and 4 bases at J; junction bases unmatched: 13. The germline V gene has CDR1 SGHTA and CDR2 FQGNSA. In DNA form, the CDR3 reads TGTGCCAGCAGCTTAAGGGGGGGGAATAGCGGGAGGGGGTACGAGCAGTACTTC. As protein: CASSLRGGNSGRGYEQYF.

This chain joins TRBV29-1 and TRBJ2-7, with 7 bases identical to TRBD1. V was clipped by 6 bases and J by 3 bases; unmatched bases: 8. CDR3 length: 13 amino acids. Germline assignment: CDR1 SQVTM and CDR2 ANQGSEA. CDR3 sequence reads: CSVLGQVDYEQYF. In nucleotides, the CDR3 is TGCAGCGTACTAGGACAGGTCGACTACGAGCAGTACTTC.

This chain connects TRBV4-3 to TRBJ2-5; TRBD1 matches at 8 bases. The end of the DNA is better explained by TRBJ2-7, so the J call may be wrong. Germline CDR1 reads LGHNA; CDR2 reads YSLEER. This CDR3 region has 16 residues. CDR3 sequence (DNA): TGCGCCAGCAGCCAAGGGCAGGGGGCTGTCTCCTACGAGCAGTACTTC. The encoded protein is CASSQGQGAVSYEQYF.

The rearrangement joins TRBV30 to TRBJ1-2, with no clear D. Between the trimmed V and J ends, which lost 0 bases and 9 bases, there was a span of 8 bases. The CDR3 covers 11 residues. Germline-derived CDR1 and CDR2 are GTSNPN and SVGIG (reference sequence). CDR3 sequence: CAWSVTASYTF. The CDR3 coding sequence is TGTGCCTGGAGTGTAACAGCTAGCTACACCTTC.

V and J are TRBV14 and TRBJ2-7; 8 positions agree with TRBD2. This CDR3 has 17 amino acids. Germline loops: CDR1 SGHDN, CDR2 FVKESK. After removal of 4 bases from V and 6 bases from J, the junction contained 17 bases not matched to a gene. The CDR3 coding sequence is TGTGCCAGCAGCCGTGCACGGGGCGGGGGGCCATCTTCCGAGCAGTACTTC. The encoded protein is CASSRARGGGPSSEQYF. The full variable domain, in which reference TRBV14 and TRBJ2-7 provide the parts outside the CDR3, is EAGVTQFPSHSVIEKGQTVTLRCDPISGHDNLYWYRRVMGKEIKFLLHFVKESKQDESGMPNNRFLAERTGGTYSTLKVQPAELEDSGVYFCASSRARGGGPSSEQYFGPGTRLTVT.

This clone has a single count. The chain is built from TRBV7-9 and TRBJ2-7; maybe TRBD1 (6 bases). Germline values: CDR1 SEHNR, CDR2 FQNEAQ (reference sequence). The CDR3 is 15 amino acids. V was trimmed by 4 bases and J by 0 bases, leaving 13 bases between them. CDR3 protein: CASSSYRDISYEQYF. CDR3 nucleotide sequence: TGTGCCAGCAGCTCGTATCGGGACATCTCCTACGAGCAGTACTTC.

The CDR3 coding sequence is TGTGCCAGCACCGATGGCGGGGGGGGACGTGGCTACACCTTC. Translated: CASTDGGGGRGYTF. This chain uses TRBV6-5 with TRBJ1-2; possibly TRBD1 for D (5 bases). Trimming stripped 7 bases from V and 7 bases from J, with 19 bases between. The V gene's germline CDR1 is MNHEY and CDR2 SVGAGI. The CDR3 sequence is 14 residues long.

This clone was seen only a few times. The V call is TRBV19, the J call TRBJ2-7; the D gene is possibly TRBD1 (5 bases). Germline-derived CDR1 and CDR2 are LNHDA and SQIVND (reference sequence). CDR3 length equals 14 residues. V shed 2 bases and J shed 2 bases, with 10 bases lying between them. Here the CDR3 DNA reads TGTGCCAGTAGTATAAACAGGTTTCCCTACGAGCAGTACTTC. Amino acid sequence: CASSINRFPYEQYF. The full variable domain, rest sourced from reference TRBV19 and TRBJ2-7, is DGGITQSPKYLFRKEGQNVTLSCEQNLNHDAMYWYRQDPGQGLRLIYYSQIVNDFQKGDIAEGYSVSREKKESFPLTVTSAQKNPTAFYLCASSINRFPYEQYFGPGTRLTVT.

The chain is built from TRBV7-2 and TRBJ2-5; 7 nucleotides line up with TRBD2. V was clipped by 0 bases and J by 5 bases; unmatched bases: 6. In germline, CDR1 is SGHTA, CDR2 FQGNSA. The CDR3 sequence is 15 residues long. The chain's CDR3 is CASSLAGGGEETQYF. The CDR3 DNA reads TGTGCCAGCAGCTTAGCAGGCGGGGGTGAGGAGACCCAGTACTTC. Full variable domain (remainder filled in from reference TRBV7-2 and TRBJ2-5): GAGVSQSPSNKVTEKGKDVELRCDPISGHTALYWYRQSLGQGLEFLIYFQGNSAPDKSGLPSDRFSAERTGGSVSTLTIQRTQQEDSAVYLCASSLAGGGEETQYFGPGTRLLVL.

The gene calls are TRBV7-6 and TRBJ2-7; maybe TRBD2 (6 bases). Germline lookup yields CDR1 SGHVS and CDR2 FNYEAQ. This CDR3 has 15 amino acids. V lost 0 bases and J 0 bases, leaving 9 bases between the germline ends. CDR3 DNA sequence: TGTGCCAGCAGCTTAGCGGGGAGGAGCTCCTACGAGCAGTACTTC. Its protein product is CASSLAGRSSYEQYF.

The genes are TRBV4-1 and TRBJ2-7, with TRBD1 as a possible D gene (5 bases). The CDR3 length is 15 residues. The germline CDR1 and CDR2 sequences are MGHRA and YSYEKL. Trimming removed 4 bases at V and 0 bases at J, with 13 bases between. The CDR3 DNA follows: TGCGCCAGCAGCCCCATGGTGCAGGGCTCCTACGAGCAGTACTTC. Translating it yields CASSPMVQGSYEQYF.

The V and J genes are TRBV10-3 and TRBJ1-1, with TRBD1 identical over 7 bases. The CDR3 has 12 residues. V dropped 11 bases and J dropped 0; count of bases not matched to a gene: 3. Germline lookup yields CDR1 ENHRY and CDR2 SYGVKD. This chain's CDR3 is CAARGMNTEAFF. In DNA, the CDR3 is TGTGCCGCCAGGGGGATGAACACTGAAGCTTTCTTT.